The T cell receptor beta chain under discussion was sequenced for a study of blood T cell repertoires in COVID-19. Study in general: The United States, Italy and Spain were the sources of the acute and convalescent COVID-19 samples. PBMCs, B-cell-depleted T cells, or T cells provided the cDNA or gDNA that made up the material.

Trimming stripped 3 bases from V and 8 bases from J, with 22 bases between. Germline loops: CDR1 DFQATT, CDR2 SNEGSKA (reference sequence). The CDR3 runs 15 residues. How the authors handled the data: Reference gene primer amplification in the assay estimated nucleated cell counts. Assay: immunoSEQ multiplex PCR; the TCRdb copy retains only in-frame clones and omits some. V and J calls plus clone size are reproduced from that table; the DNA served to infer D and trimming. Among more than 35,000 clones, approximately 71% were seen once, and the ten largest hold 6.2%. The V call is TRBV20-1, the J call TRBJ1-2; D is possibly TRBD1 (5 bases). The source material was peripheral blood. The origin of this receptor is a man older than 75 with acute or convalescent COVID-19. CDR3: CSASGPWIGEDGYTF. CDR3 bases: TGCAGTGCTAGTGGGCCTTGGATAGGGGAAGACGGCTACACCTTC.